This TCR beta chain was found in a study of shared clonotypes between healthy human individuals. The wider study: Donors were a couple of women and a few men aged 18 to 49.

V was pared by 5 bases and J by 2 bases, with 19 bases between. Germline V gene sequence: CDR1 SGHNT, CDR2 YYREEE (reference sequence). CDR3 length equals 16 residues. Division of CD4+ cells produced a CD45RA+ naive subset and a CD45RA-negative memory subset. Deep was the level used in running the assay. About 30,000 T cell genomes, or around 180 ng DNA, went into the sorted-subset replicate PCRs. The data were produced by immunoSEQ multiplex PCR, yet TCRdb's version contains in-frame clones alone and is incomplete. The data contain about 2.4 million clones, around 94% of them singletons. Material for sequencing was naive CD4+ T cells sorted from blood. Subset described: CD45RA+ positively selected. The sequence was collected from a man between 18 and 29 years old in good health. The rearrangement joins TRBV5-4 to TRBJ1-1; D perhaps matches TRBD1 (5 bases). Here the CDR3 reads CASRSGSFGFNTEAFF. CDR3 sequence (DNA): TGTGCCAGCAGGTCAGGGTCGTTCGGATTCAACACTGAAGCTTTCTTT. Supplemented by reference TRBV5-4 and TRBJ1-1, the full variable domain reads ETGVTQSPTHLIKTRGQQVTLRCSSQSGHNTVSWYQQALGQGPQFIFQYYREEENGRGNFPPRFSGLQFPNYSSELNVNALELDDSALYLCASRSGSFGFNTEAFFGQGTRLTVV.